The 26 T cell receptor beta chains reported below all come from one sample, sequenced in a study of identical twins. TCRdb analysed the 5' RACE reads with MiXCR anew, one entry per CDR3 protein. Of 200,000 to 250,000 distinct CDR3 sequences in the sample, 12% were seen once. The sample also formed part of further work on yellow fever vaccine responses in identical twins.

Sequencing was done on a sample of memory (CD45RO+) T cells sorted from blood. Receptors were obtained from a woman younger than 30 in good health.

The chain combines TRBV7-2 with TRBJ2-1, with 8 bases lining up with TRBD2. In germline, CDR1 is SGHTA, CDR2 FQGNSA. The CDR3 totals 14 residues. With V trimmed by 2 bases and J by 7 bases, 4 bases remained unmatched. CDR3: CASSLTGGQNEQFF. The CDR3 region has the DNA TGTGCCAGCAGCTTAACGGGGGGGCAGAATGAGCAGTTCTTC.

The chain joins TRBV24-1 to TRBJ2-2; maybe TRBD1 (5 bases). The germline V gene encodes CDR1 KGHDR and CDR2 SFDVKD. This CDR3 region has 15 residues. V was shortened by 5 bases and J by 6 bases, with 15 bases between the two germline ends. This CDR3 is CATSGQGVQAGELFF. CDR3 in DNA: TGTGCCACCAGTGGGCAGGGTGTTCAGGCCGGGGAGCTGTTTTTT.

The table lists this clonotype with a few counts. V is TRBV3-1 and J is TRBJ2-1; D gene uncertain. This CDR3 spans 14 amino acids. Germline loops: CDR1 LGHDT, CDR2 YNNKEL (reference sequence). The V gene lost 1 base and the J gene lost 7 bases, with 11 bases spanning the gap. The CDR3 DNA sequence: TGTGCCAGCAGCCAAGCGCCAGAAAAGAATGAGCAGTTCTTC. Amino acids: CASSQAPEKNEQFF.

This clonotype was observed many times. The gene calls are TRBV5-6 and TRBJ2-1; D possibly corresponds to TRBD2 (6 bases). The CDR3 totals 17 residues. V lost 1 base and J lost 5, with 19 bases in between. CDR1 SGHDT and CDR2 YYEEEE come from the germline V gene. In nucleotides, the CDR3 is TGTGCCAGCAGCTTGTTGGGCCCCGGTGGGGGGAACAATGAGCAGTTCTTC. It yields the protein CASSLLGPGGGNNEQFF.

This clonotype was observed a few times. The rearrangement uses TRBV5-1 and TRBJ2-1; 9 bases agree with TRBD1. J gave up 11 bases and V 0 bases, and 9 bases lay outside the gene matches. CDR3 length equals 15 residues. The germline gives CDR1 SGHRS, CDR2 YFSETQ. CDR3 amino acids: CASSLAGTGQHKQFF. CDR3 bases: TGCGCCAGCAGCTTGGCCGGGACAGGGCAGCATAAGCAGTTCTTC.

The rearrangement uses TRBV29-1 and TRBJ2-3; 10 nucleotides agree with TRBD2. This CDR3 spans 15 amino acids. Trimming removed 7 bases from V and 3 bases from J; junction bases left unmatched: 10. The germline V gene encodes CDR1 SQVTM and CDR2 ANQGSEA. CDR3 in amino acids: CSAKYSSGSTDTQYF. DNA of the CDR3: TGCAGCGCCAAGTACTCTAGCGGGAGTACAGATACGCAGTATTTT.

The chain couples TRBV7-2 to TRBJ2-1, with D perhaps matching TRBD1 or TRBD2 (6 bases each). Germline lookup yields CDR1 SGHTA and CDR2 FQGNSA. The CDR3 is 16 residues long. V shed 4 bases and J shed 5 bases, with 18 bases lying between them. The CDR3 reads CASSSSRGTFDNEQFF. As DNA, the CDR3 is TGTGCCAGCAGCTCATCTAGGGGGACTTTCGACAATGAGCAGTTCTTC.

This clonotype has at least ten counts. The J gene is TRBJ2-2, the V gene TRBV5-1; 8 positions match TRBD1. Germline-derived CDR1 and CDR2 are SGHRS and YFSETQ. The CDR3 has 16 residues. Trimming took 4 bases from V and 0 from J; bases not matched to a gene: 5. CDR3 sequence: CASSGGDRSNTGELFF. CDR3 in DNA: TGCGCCAGCAGCGGAGGGGACAGGTCGAACACCGGGGAGCTGTTTTTT.

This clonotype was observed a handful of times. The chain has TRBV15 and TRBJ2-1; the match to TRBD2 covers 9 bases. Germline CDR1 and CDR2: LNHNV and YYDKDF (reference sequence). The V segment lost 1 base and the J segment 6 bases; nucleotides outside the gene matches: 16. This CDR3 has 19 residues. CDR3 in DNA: TGTGCCACCAGCAGAGGGTGGCTAGCGGGACGAGCGGGGAGCAATGAGCAGTTCTTC. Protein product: CATSRGWLAGRAGSNEQFF.

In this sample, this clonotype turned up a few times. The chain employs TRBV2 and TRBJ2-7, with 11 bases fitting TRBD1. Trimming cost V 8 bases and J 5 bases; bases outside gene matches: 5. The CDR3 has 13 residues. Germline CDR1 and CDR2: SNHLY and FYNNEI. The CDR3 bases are TGTGCCAGCCTAGGACAGGGGGCGGACGAGCAGTACTTC. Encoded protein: CASLGQGADEQYF.

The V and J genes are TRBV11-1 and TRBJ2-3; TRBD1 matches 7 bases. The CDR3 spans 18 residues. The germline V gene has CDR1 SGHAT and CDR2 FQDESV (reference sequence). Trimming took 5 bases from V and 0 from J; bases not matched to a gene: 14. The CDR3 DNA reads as TGTGCCAGCAGCAAGCCTCCCCCAACAGGGGCCAGCACAGATACGCAGTATTTT. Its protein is CASSKPPPTGASTDTQYF.

The CDR3 spells CASSFPGQGVRETQYF. The CDR3 DNA is TGTGCCAGCAGTTTCCCGGGACAGGGGGTTCGGGAGACCCAGTACTTC. This sequence joins TRBV2 and TRBJ2-5, with TRBD1 identical over 11 bases. V lost 5 bases, J lost 5 bases, and 10 bases stayed unmatched. CDR1 is SNHLY, CDR2 FYNNEI, per germline. There are 16 residues in the CDR3.

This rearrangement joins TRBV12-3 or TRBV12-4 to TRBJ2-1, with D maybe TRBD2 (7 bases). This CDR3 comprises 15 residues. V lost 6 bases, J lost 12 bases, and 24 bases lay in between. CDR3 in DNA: TGTGCCAGCAGCTTGAGGGGGGGTTCCAATGATGGGCAGTTCTTC. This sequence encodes CASSLRGGSNDGQFF.

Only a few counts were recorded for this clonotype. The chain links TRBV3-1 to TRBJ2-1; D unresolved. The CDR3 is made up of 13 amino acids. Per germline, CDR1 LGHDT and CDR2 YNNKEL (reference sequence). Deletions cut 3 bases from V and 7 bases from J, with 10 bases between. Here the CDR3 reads CASSHEKINEQFF. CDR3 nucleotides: TGTGCCAGCAGCCACGAAAAAATTAATGAGCAGTTCTTC.

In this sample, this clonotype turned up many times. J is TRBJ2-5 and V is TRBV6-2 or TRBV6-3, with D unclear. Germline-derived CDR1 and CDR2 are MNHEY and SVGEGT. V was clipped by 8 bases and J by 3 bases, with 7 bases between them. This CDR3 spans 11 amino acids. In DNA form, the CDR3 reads TGTGCCAGCGGGGTGGAAGAGACCCAGTACTTC. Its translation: CASGVEETQYF.

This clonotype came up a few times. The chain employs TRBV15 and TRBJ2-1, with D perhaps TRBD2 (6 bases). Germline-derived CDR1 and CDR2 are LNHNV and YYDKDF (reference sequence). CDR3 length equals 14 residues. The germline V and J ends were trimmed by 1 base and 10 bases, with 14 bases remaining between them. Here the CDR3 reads CATSRVGRDLEQFF. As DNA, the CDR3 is TGTGCCACCAGCAGAGTCGGGCGGGACCTCGAGCAGTTCTTC.

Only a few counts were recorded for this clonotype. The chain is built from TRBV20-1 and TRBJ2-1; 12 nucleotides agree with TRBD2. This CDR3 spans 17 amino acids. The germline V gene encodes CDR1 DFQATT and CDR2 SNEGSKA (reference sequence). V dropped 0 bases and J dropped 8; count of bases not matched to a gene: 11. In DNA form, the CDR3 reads TGCAGTGCTAGAGATCTTGGGACTAGCGGGCTCACCCATGAGCAGTTCTTC. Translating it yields CSARDLGTSGLTHEQFF.

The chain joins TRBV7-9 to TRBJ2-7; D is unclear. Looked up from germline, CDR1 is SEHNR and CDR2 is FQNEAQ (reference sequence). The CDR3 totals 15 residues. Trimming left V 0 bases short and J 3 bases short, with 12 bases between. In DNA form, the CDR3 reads TGTGCCAGCAGCTTAGCGGAAGTCAAATACTACGAGCAGTACTTC. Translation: CASSLAEVKYYEQYF.

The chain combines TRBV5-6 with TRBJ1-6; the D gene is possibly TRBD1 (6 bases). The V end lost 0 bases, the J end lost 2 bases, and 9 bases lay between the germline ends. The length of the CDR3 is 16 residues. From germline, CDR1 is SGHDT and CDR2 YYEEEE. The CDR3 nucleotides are TGTGCCAGCAGCTTGGGACAGGCAACCTATAATTCACCCCTCCACTTT. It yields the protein CASSLGQATYNSPLHF.

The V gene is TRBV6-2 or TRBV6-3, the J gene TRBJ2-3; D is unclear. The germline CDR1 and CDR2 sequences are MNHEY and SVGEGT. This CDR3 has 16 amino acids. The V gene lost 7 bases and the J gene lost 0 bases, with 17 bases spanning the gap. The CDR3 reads CASKMDGRRSTDTQYF. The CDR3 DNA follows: TGTGCCAGCAAAATGGACGGCCGACGAAGCACAGATACGCAGTATTTT.

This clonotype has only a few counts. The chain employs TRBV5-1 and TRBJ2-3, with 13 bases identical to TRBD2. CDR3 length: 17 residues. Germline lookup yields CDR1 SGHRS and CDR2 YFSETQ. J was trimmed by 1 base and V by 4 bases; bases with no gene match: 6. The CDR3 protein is CASSRSGTSGGTDTQYF. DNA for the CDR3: TGCGCCAGCAGCCGTTCCGGGACTAGCGGGGGCACAGATACGCAGTATTTT. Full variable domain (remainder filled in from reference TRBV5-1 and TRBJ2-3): KAGVTQTPRYLIKTRGQQVTLSCSPISGHRSVSWYQQTPGQGLQFLFEYFSETQRNKGNFPGRFSGRQFSNSRSEMNVSTLELGDSALYLCASSRSGTSGGTDTQYFGPGTRLTVL.

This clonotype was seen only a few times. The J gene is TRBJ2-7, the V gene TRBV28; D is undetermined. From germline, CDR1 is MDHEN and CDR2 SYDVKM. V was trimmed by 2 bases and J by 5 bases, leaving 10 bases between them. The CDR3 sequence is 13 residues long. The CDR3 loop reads CASSLTSPDEQYF. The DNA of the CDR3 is TGTGCCAGCAGTTTAACCTCCCCTGACGAGCAGTACTTC.

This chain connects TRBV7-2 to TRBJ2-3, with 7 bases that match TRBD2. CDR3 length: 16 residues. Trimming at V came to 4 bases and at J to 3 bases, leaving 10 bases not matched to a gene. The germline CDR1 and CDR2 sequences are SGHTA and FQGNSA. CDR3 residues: CASSYAAREGTDTQYF. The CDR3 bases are TGTGCCAGCAGCTACGCCGCCAGGGAGGGGACAGATACGCAGTATTTT.

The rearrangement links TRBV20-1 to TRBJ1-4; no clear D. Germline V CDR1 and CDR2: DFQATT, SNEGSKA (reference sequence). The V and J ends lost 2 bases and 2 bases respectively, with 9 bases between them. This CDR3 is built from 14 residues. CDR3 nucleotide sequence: TGCAGTGCTAGACATCGCGCGACTAATGAAAAACTGTTTTTT. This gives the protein CSARHRATNEKLFF.

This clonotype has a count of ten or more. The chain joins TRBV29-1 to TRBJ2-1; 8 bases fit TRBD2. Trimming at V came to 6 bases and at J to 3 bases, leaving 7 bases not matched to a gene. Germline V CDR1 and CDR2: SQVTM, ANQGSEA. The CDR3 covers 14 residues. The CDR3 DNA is TGCAGCGTCGATACTAGCGGTGACTACAATGAGCAGTTCTTC. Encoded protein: CSVDTSGDYNEQFF.

Written as DNA, the CDR3 is TGCAGTGCTAGAGAAGGCGGAGTGACTGAAGCTTTCTTT. Its translation is CSAREGGVTEAFF. The chain is built from TRBV20-1 and TRBJ1-1; D not certain. Trimming shortened V by 0 bases and J by 5 bases, and 10 bases separated the two germline ends. The CDR3 is made up of 13 amino acids. Germline V gene data show CDR1 as DFQATT and CDR2 as SNEGSKA (reference sequence).